This TCR beta chain is from a study of early T cells in non-severe SARS-CoV-2 infection. For the study at large: Sequenced bulk RNA came from whole blood that was unsorted, and chains were unpaired. Study-wide points: Comparison of clonotypes with VDJdb favored anti-spike CD8 responses while missing private and CD4 specificities.

Unique molecular identifiers were affixed to single, distinct cDNA molecules. Each CDR3 protein is one row after TCRdb ran MiXCR on the 5' RACE reads. The profile shows 80,000 to 95,000 distinct CDR3 sequences, 16% of them singletons. Germline assignment: CDR1 LGHDT and CDR2 YNNKEL (reference sequence). V was shortened by 3 bases and J by 5 bases, with 2 bases between the two germline ends. The CDR3 length is 11 residues. This clonotype was picked up many times. What it binds is unknown. This receptor was identified in an adult who was a healthcare worker with PCR-confirmed SARS-CoV-2 infection or an uninfected control (not recorded which). The chain carries TRBV3-1 and TRBJ2-1; D gene unclear. The starting material was whole blood, obtained at baseline. The CDR3 region has the DNA TGTGCCAGCAGCCACGACAATGAGCAGTTCTTC. As protein: CASSHDNEQFF.